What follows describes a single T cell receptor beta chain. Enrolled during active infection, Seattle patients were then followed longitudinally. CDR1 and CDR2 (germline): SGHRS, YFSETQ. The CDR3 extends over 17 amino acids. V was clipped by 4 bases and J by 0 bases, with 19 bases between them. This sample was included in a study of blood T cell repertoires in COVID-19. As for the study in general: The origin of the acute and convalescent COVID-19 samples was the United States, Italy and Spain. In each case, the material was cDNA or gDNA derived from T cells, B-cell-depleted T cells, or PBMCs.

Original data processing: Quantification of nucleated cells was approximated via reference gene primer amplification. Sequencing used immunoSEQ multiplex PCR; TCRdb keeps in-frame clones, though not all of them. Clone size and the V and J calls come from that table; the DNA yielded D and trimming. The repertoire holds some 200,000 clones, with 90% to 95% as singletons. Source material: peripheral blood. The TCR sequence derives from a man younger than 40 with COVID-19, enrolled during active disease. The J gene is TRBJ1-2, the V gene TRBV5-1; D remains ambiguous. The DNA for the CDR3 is TGCGCCAGCAGCCTAGCGGCCGGGCGGGCCCCTAACTATGGCTACACCTTC. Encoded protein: CASSLAAGRAPNYGYTF.